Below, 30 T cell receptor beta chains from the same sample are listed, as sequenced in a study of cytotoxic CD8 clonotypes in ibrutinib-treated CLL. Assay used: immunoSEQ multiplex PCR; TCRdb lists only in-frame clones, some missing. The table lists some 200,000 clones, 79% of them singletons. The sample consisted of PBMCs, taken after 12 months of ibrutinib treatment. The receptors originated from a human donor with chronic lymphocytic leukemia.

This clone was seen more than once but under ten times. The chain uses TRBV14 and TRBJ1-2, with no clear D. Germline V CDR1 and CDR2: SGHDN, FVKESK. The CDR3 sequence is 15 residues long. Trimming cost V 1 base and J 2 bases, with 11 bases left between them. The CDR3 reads CASSQVVGSNYGYTF. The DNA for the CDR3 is TGTGCCAGCAGCCAAGTTGTAGGGTCGAACTATGGCTACACCTTC.

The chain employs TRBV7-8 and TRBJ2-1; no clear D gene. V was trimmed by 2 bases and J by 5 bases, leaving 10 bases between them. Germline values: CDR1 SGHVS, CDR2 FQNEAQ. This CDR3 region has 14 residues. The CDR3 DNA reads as TGTGCCAGCAGCTTAAGGGCTTTTAACAATGAGCAGTTCTTC. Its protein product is CASSLRAFNNEQFF.

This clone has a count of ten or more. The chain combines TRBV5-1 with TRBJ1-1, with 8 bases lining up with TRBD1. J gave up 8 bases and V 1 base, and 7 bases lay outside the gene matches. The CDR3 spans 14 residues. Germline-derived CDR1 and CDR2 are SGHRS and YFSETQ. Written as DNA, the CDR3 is TGCGCCAGCAGCTTGTCCGGGACAGGCAAAGAAGCTTTCTTT. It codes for CASSLSGTGKEAFF.

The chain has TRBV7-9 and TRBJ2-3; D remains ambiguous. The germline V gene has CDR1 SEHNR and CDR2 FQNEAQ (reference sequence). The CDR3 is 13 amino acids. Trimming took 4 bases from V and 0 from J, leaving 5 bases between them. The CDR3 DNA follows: TGTGCCAGCAGCTCATCTAGCACAGATACGCAGTATTTT. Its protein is CASSSSSTDTQYF.

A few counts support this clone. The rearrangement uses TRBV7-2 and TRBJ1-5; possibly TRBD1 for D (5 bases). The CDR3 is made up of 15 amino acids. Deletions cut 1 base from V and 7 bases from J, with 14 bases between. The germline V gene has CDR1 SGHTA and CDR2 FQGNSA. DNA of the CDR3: TGTGCCAGCAGCTTAGGGTCGCAGGGTCGACAGCCCCAGCATTTT. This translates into CASSLGSQGRQPQHF.

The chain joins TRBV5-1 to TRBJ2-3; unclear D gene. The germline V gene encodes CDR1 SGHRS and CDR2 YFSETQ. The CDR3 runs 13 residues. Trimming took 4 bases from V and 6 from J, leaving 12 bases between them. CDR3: CASSGIPGDTQYF. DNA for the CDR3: TGCGCCAGCAGCGGGATCCCCGGGGATACGCAGTATTTT.

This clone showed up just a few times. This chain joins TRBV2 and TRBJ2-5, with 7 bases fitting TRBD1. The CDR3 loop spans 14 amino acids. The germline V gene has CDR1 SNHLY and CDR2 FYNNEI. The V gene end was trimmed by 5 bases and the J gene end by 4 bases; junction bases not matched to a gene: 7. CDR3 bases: TGTGCCAGCAGTTCGACAGGGTCACCAGAGACCCAGTACTTC. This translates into CASSSTGSPETQYF.

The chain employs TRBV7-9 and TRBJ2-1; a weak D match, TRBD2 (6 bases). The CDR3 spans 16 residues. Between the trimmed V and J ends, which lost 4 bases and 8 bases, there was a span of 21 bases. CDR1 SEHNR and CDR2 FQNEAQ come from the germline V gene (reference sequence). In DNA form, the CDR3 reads TGTGCCAGCAGCTCCCCGGGACTCCAGAAGCGGGATGAGCAGTTCTTC. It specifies CASSSPGLQKRDEQFF.

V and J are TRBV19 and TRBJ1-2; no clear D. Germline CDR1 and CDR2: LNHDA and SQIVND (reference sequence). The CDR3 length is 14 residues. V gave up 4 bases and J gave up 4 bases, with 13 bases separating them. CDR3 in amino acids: CASSTLAGGYGYTF. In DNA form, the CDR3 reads TGTGCCAGTAGTACCTTAGCGGGAGGCTATGGCTACACCTTC. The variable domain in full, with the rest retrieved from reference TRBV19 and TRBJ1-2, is DGGITQSPKYLFRKEGQNVTLSCEQNLNHDAMYWYRQDPGQGLRLIYYSQIVNDFQKGDIAEGYSVSREKKESFPLTVTSAQKNPTAFYLCASSTLAGGYGYTFGSGTRLTVV.

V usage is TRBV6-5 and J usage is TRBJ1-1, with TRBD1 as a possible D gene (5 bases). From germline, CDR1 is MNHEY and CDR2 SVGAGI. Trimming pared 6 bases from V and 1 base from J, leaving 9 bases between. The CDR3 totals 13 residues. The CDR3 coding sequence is TGTGCCAGCAGGGACATATCGAACACTGAAGCTTTCTTT. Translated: CASRDISNTEAFF.

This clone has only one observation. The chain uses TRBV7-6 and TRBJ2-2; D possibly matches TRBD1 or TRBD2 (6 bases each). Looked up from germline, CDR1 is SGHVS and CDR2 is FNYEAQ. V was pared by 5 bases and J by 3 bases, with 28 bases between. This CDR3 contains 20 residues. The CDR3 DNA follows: TGTGCCAGCAGCCCCCCCGAGGGGGGACACATAAATCGGGACACCGGGGAGCTGTTTTTT. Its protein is CASSPPEGGHINRDTGELFF. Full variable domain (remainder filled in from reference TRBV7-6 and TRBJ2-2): GAGVSQSPRYKVTKRGQDVALRCDPISGHVSLYWYRQALGQGPEFLTYFNYEAQQDKSGLPNDRFSAERPEGSISTLTIQRTEQRDSAMYRCASSPPEGGHINRDTGELFFGEGSRLTVL.

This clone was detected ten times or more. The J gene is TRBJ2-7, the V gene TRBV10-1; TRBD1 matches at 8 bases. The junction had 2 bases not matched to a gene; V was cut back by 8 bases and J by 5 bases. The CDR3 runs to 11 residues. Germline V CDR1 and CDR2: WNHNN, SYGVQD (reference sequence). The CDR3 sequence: CASDRGHEQYF. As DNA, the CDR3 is TGCGCCAGCGACAGGGGACACGAGCAGTACTTC.

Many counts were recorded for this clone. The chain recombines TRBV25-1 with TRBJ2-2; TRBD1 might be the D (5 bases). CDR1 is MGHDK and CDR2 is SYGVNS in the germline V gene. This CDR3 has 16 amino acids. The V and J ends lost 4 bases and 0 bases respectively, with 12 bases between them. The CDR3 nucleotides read TGTGCCAGCAGTGTTCAGGGCAGCTCGAACACCGGGGAGCTGTTTTTT. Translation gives CASSVQGSSNTGELFF.

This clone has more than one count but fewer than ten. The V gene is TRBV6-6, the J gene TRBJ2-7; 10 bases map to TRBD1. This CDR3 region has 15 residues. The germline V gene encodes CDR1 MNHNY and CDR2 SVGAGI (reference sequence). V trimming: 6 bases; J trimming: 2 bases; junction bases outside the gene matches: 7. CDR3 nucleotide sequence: TGTGCCAGCAGACCCGACAGGGGGCGTCCCTACGAGCAGTACTTC. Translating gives CASRPDRGRPYEQYF.

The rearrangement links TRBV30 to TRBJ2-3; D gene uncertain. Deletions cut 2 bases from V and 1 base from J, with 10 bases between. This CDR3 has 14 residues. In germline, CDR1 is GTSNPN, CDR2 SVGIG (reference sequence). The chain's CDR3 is CAWSPSEGTDTQYF. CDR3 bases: TGTGCCTGGAGTCCGTCCGAGGGCACAGATACGCAGTATTTT.

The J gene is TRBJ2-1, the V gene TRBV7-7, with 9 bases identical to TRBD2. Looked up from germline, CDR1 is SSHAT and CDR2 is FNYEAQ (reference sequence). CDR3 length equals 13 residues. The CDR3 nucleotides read TGTGCTAGCGGGAGCGGGGAGGGGAATGAGCAGTTCTTC. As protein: CASGSGEGNEQFF.

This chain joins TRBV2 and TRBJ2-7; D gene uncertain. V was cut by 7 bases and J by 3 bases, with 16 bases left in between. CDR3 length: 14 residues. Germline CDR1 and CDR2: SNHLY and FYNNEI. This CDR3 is CASIPGPARYEQYF. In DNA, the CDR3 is TGTGCCAGCATCCCAGGTCCCGCGCGCTACGAGCAGTACTTC.

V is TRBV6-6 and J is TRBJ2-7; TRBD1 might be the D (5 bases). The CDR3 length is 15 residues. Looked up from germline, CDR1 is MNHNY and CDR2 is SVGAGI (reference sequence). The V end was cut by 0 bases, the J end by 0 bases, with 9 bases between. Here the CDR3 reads CASSYSGHGSYEQYF. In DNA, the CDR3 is TGTGCCAGCAGTTACTCAGGACACGGCTCCTACGAGCAGTACTTC.

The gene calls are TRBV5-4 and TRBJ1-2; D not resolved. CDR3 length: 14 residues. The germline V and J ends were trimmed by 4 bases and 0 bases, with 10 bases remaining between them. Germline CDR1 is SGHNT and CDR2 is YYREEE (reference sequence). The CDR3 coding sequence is TGTGCCAGCAGCAGTTTCGGGGCTAACTATGGCTACACCTTC. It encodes CASSSFGANYGYTF. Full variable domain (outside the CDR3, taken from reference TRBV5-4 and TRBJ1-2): ETGVTQSPTHLIKTRGQQVTLRCSSQSGHNTVSWYQQALGQGPQFIFQYYREEENGRGNFPPRFSGLQFPNYSSELNVNALELDDSALYLCASSSFGANYGYTFGSGTRLTVV.

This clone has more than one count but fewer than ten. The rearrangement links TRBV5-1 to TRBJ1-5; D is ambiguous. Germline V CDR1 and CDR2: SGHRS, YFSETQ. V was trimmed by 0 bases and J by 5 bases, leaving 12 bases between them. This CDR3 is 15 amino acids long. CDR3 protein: CASSLAGQTDQPQHF. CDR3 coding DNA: TGCGCCAGCAGCTTGGCTGGGCAGACCGATCAGCCCCAGCATTTT.

CDR3 in amino acids: CASSPTGLAGAHTQYF. The CDR3 nucleotides are TGTGCCAGCAGCCCGACGGGACTAGCGGGGGCACATACGCAGTATTTT. The chain employs TRBV7-8 and TRBJ2-3, with TRBD2 matching over 14 bases. This CDR3 is built from 16 residues. CDR1 SGHVS and CDR2 FQNEAQ come from the germline V gene. V dropped 5 bases and J dropped 7; count of bases not matched to a gene: 8.

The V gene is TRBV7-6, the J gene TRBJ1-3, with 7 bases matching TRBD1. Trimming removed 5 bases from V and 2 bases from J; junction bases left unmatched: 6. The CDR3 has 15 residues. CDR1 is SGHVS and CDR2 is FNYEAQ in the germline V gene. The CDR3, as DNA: TGTGCCAGCAGCAAACAGGGGTTCCCTGGAAACACCATATATTTT. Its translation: CASSKQGFPGNTIYF.

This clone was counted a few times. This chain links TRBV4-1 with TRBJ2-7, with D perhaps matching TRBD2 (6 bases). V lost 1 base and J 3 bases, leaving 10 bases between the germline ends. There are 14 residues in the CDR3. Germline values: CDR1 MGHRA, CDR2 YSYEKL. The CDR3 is CASSQAQDYYEQYF. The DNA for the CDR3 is TGCGCCAGCAGCCAAGCACAGGACTACTACGAGCAGTACTTC.

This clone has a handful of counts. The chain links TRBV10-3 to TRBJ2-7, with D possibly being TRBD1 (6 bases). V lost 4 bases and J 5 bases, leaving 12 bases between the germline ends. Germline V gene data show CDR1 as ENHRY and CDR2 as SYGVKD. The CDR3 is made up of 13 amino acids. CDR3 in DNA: TGTGCCATCAGTGGGACAGCTCCCGACGAGCAGTACTTC. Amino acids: CAISGTAPDEQYF.

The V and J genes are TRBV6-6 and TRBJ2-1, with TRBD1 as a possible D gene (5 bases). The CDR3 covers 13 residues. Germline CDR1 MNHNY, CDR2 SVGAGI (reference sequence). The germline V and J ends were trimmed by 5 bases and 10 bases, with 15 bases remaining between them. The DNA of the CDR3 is TGTGCCAGCAGTGACACCCTAAGACAGGAGCAGTTCTTC. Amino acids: CASSDTLRQEQFF.

CDR3 nucleotides: TGTGCCAGCAGCTTACAGGGTGCCCCTGGAAACACCATATATTTT. Its protein product is CASSLQGAPGNTIYF. The chain links TRBV7-3 to TRBJ1-3, with a possible D match to TRBD1 (5 bases). This CDR3 is built from 15 residues. Per germline, CDR1 SGHTA and CDR2 FQGTGA. Trimming left V 2 bases short and J 2 bases short, with 10 bases between.

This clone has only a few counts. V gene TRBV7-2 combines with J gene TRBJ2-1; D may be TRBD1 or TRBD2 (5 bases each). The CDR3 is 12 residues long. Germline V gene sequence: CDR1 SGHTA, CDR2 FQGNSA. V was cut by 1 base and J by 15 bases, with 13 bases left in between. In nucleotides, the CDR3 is TGTGCCAGCAGCTTAGAGCGTCAGAGGGGGTTCTTC. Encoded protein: CASSLERQRGFF.

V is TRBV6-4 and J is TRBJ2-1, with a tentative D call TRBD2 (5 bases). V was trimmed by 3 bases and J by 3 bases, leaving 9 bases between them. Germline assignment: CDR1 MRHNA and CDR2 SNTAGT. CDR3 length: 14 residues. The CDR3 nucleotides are TGTGCCAGCAGTGAGTTTAGCGTCTACAATGAGCAGTTCTTC. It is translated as CASSEFSVYNEQFF.

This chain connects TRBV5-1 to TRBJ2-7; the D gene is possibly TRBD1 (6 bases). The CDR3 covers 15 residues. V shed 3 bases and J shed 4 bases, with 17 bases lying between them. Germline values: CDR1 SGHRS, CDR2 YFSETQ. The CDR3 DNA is TGCGCCAGCAGCTCCGTACAGGGAATGAGGTACGAGCAGTACTTC. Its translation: CASSSVQGMRYEQYF.

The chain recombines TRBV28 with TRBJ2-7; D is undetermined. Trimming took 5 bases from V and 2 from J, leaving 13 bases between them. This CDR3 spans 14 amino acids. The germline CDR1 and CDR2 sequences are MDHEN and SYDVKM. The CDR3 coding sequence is TGTGCCAGCAGTGCCACCGGGTCCCCCTACGAGCAGTACTTC. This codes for CASSATGSPYEQYF. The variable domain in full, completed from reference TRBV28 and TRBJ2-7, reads DVKVTQSSRYLVKRTGEKVFLECVQDMDHENMFWYRQDPGLGLRLIYFSYDVKMKEKGDIPEGYSVSREKKERFSLILESASTNQTSMYLCASSATGSPYEQYFGPGTRLTVT.